The TCR beta chain described here comes from a study of cytomegalovirus exposure and HLA in healthy donors. This clone was observed once. The J segment lost 2 bases and the V segment lost 0 bases, leaving 1 base of the junction unmatched. The CDR3 contains 14 residues. Germline V gene data show CDR1 as SGHRS and CDR2 as YFSETQ. PCR involved 60 Vbeta and 13 Jbeta primers. The repertoire was sequenced with immunoSEQ multiplex PCR; TCRdb's copy has only in-frame clones and lacks some. The sample records 150,000 to 200,000 clones, less than 85% being singletons. This TCR derives from a man in his 60s in good health and CMV-seronegative. Material: PBMCs. V usage is TRBV5-1 and J usage is TRBJ1-2; the match to TRBD1 covers 7 bases. CDR3 protein: CASSLEQGNYGYTF. The CDR3 coding sequence is TGCGCCAGCAGCTTGGAACAGGGGAACTATGGCTACACCTTC.